The 16 T cell receptor beta chains listed next were all sequenced from one sample in a study of blood T cell repertoires in COVID-19. TCRdb keeps only in-frame clones here, not all; method: immunoSEQ multiplex PCR. The sample consists of roughly 130,000 clones, 86% of them appearing once. The sample taken for sequencing was peripheral blood. The receptors originated from a man between 40 and 49 years old with acute or convalescent COVID-19.

This clone was seen only once. The chain is built from TRBV4-3 and TRBJ2-5; 10 nucleotides match TRBD2. The V gene's germline CDR1 is LGHNA and CDR2 YSLEER. Unmatched junction bases numbered 0, after V lost 1 base and J lost 4 bases. The CDR3 runs to 14 residues. CDR3 sequence (DNA): TGCGCCAGCAGCCAAGGACTAGCGGGAGAGACCCAGTACTTC. Translation: CASSQGLAGETQYF.

The chain has TRBV4-3 and TRBJ1-3; no reliable D call. Germline V CDR1 and CDR2: LGHNA, YSLEER. CDR3 size: 14 residues. The germline V and J ends were trimmed by 0 bases and 2 bases, with 5 bases remaining between them. The CDR3, as DNA: TGCGCCAGCAGCCAAGATACAGCTGGAAACACCATATATTTT. This sequence encodes CASSQDTAGNTIYF.

This clone was seen a handful of times. The gene calls are TRBV18 and TRBJ2-7, with D possibly TRBD2 on 5 matching bases. This CDR3 region has 14 residues. V was shortened by 5 bases and J by 3 bases, with 14 bases between the two germline ends. Germline values: CDR1 KGHSH, CDR2 LQKENI. The CDR3 loop reads CASSSGTDNYEQYF. The CDR3 nucleotides read TGTGCCAGCTCATCGGGAACCGACAACTACGAGCAGTACTTC.

The chain carries TRBV5-1 and TRBJ1-5; a possible D gene is TRBD1 (6 bases). The CDR3 is 15 amino acids. The germline V gene encodes CDR1 SGHRS and CDR2 YFSETQ. Trimming left V 1 base short and J 0 bases short, with 8 bases between. The CDR3 DNA reads TGCGCCAGCAGCTTGACAGGGACTAGCAATCAGCCCCAGCATTTT. It is translated as CASSLTGTSNQPQHF.

The chain employs TRBV5-1 and TRBJ1-2; 7 bases fit TRBD1. CDR3 length: 13 residues. Germline loops: CDR1 SGHRS, CDR2 YFSETQ. Germline trimming cut 4 bases from V and 2 bases from J; bases unmatched to any gene: 2. Written as DNA, the CDR3 is TGCGCCAGCAGCGCGGGACAGAACTATGGCTACACCTTC. Protein: CASSAGQNYGYTF.

This chain connects TRBV6-5 to TRBJ1-1; possible D gene TRBD1, 5 bases. Germline lookup yields CDR1 MNHEY and CDR2 SVGAGI. The CDR3 length is 14 residues. Between the trimmed V and J ends, which lost 2 bases and 4 bases, there was a span of 11 bases. The CDR3 protein is CASSYLTGSTEAFF. The DNA for the CDR3 is TGTGCCAGCAGTTACCTTACAGGTAGCACTGAAGCTTTCTTT.

The chain recombines TRBV6-1 with TRBJ2-7; TRBD2 aligns across 9 bases. V lost 4 bases and J lost 4; bases outside the gene matches: 11. The CDR3 consists of 16 residues. Germline-derived CDR1 and CDR2 are MNHNS and SASEGT. CDR3 coding DNA: TGTGCCAGCAGTGTAGGATGGGGCGGGAGGGCTTACGAGCAGTACTTC. Its protein is CASSVGWGGRAYEQYF.

V is TRBV6-2 or TRBV6-3 and J is TRBJ2-1; 7 nucleotides align to TRBD1. Unmatched junction bases numbered 6, after V lost 3 bases and J lost 4 bases. The CDR3 contains 15 residues. Germline-derived CDR1 and CDR2 are MNHEY and SVGEGT. For the CDR3, the DNA is TGTGCCAGCAGTTATTTGACAGGGAATTACAATGAGCAGTTCTTC. Protein: CASSYLTGNYNEQFF.

The chain uses TRBV30 and TRBJ1-6; D is unclear. The CDR3 has 12 residues. V was clipped by 1 base and J by 8 bases, with 6 bases between them. From germline, CDR1 is GTSNPN and CDR2 SVGIG (reference sequence). CDR3 amino acids: CAWSDRYSPLHF. DNA for the CDR3: TGTGCCTGGAGTGACAGATATTCACCCCTCCACTTT.

The chain combines TRBV4-3 with TRBJ1-1; D is perhaps TRBD1 (5 bases). The germline gives CDR1 LGHNA, CDR2 YSLEER. This CDR3 is built from 16 residues. Trimming shortened V by 1 base and J by 2 bases, and 14 bases separated the two germline ends. This chain's CDR3 is CASSQAIDRFNTEAFF. In DNA, the CDR3 is TGCGCCAGCAGCCAAGCAATCGACAGATTTAACACTGAAGCTTTCTTT.

V gene TRBV6-1 combines with J gene TRBJ1-4; weak D call: TRBD1 (6 bases). The V gene's germline CDR1 is MNHNS and CDR2 SASEGT. CDR3 length: 14 amino acids. V was clipped by 3 bases and J by 5 bases, with 10 bases between them. CDR3 in DNA: TGTGCCAGCAGTGAGTCCGGACAGAATGAAAAACTGTTTTTT. It encodes CASSESGQNEKLFF.

J is TRBJ1-5 and V is TRBV20-1; D uncertain. The CDR3 loop spans 12 amino acids. CDR1 and CDR2 (germline): DFQATT, SNEGSKA (reference sequence). Deletions cut 3 bases from V and 4 bases from J, with 7 bases between. CDR3 nucleotides: TGCAGTGCTAGTCGCGGTAATCAGCCCCAGCATTTT. Translating it yields CSASRGNQPQHF.

This clone was found many times. V usage is TRBV7-8 and J usage is TRBJ2-7; possible D gene TRBD1, 5 bases. Between the trimmed V and J ends, which lost 5 bases and 4 bases, there was a span of 6 bases. Germline V gene lookup returns CDR1 SGHVS and CDR2 FQNEAQ. This CDR3 has 11 residues. The CDR3 is CASSKGYEQYF. The CDR3 nucleotides are TGTGCCAGCAGCAAGGGGTACGAGCAGTACTTC. Full variable domain (outside the CDR3, taken from reference TRBV7-8 and TRBJ2-7): GAGVSQSPRYKVAKRGQDVALRCDPISGHVSLFWYQQALGQGPEFLTYFQNEAQLDKSGLPSDRFFAERPEGSVSTLKIQRTQQEDSAVYLCASSKGYEQYFGPGTRLTVT.

The chain uses TRBV6-5 and TRBJ2-3; a weak D match, TRBD2 (5 bases). Germline V gene sequence: CDR1 MNHEY, CDR2 SVGAGI. This CDR3 has 11 residues. V was clipped by 6 bases and J by 6 bases, with 7 bases between them. The CDR3 bases are TGTGCCAGCAGGAGGGTTGATACGCAGTATTTT. This sequence encodes CASRRVDTQYF.

This chain uses TRBV7-2 with TRBJ1-2; D possibly corresponds to TRBD1 (5 bases). Between the trimmed V and J ends, which lost 5 bases and 5 bases, there was a span of 12 bases. Germline V gene lookup returns CDR1 SGHTA and CDR2 FQGNSA. The CDR3 runs to 13 residues. CDR3 protein: CASSAGGGYGYTF. The CDR3 nucleotides are TGTGCCAGCAGCGCCGGCGGGGGGTATGGCTACACCTTC.

This chain uses TRBV7-9 with TRBJ1-1; TRBD1 agrees at 10 bases. CDR1 and CDR2 from the germline V gene are SEHNR and FQNEAQ (reference sequence). The CDR3 has 14 residues. With 4 bases clipped from V and 7 bases from J, the junction kept 6 bases outside the gene matches. The CDR3 coding sequence is TGTGCCAGCAGCTGGGACAGGGGCCCTTTTGAAGCTTTCTTT. Translated, it gives CASSWDRGPFEAFF.